The entry that follows covers one TCR beta chain sequence. The CDR3 runs 21 residues. After removal of 0 bases from V and 2 bases from J, the junction contained 16 bases not matched to a gene. Per the germline V gene, CDR1 is MGHRA and CDR2 is YSYEKL. MiXCR, run by TCRdb on the RT-PCR reads, gives a single entry per CDR3 protein. The sample yields over 750,000 distinct CDR3 sequences, approximately 22% seen once. This sample is part of a study of response to subunit inactivated influenza vaccine. The chain employs TRBV4-1 and TRBJ2-6, with TRBD1 matching 7 bases. The input for sequencing was PBMCs from blood, taken about 5 days after vaccination. The TCR comes from a man over 45 who received an inactivated influenza vaccine. For the CDR3, the DNA is TGCGCCAGCAGCCAAGATATTCCCCGGACAGGTTTGACTCCTGGGGCCAACGTCCTGACTTTC. It yields the protein CASSQDIPRTGLTPGANVLTF.